This TCR beta chain was recovered during a study of CD8 T cells in Susac syndrome. 0.5 to 1 ug RNA was reverse transcribed with random hexamers. The TCR beta CDR3 was amplified by immunoSEQ multiplex PCR across 54 Vbeta, 13 Jbeta. One entry per CDR3 protein results from TCRdb running MiXCR on the immunoSEQ multiplex PCR reads. The table shows roughly 130,000 distinct CDR3 sequences, with 90% to 95% occurring only once. As controls, healthy donors matched for age and sex were used. Trimming removed 0 bases at V and 10 bases at J, with 10 bases between. Germline loops: CDR1 MGHRA, CDR2 YSYEKL. CDR3 length: 12 amino acids.

The clonotype comes from a human donor in good health. The sample consisted of CD4+ T cells from PBMCs. V is TRBV4-1 and J is TRBJ2-7, with TRBD2 as a possible D gene (5 bases). The CDR3 is CASSQELGRQYF. CDR3 sequence (DNA): TGCGCCAGCAGCCAAGAGTTGGGGAGACAGTACTTC.